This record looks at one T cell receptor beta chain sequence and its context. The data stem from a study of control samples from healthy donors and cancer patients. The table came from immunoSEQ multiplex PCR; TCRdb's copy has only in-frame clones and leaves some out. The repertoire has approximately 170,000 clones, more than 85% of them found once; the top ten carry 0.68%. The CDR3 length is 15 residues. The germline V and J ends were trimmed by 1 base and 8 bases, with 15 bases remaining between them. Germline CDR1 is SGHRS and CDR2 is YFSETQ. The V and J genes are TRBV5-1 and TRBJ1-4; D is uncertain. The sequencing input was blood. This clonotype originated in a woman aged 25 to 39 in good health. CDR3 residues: CASSLNPGRSEKLFF. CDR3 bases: TGCGCCAGCAGCTTGAATCCGGGAAGAAGCGAAAAACTGTTTTTT.